Listed below are T cell receptor beta chains from one sample, sequenced in a study of regulatory T cells in long-lasting Graves disease. Each CDR3 protein is one row after TCRdb ran MiXCR on the multiplex PCR reads. Of about 430,000 distinct CDR3 sequences listed, about 15% are singletons. These records were also assigned to another study, of T cells in Graves' hyperthyroidism and ophthalmopathy.

This material consisted of peripheral blood mononuclear cells (PBMCs), taken at new diagnosis, from a patient treated with antithyroid drugs. These receptors all come from a woman aged 35 to 49 with Graves disease. Both conserved end residues are part of each CDR3. A D gene is named only where the DNA matches it firmly. Only some rows state a clone size, as once, few, many or a class for expanded clones.

clone_size	cdr3_length	d_call	v_call	j_call	cdr3_aa	cdr3_nt
.	14	TRBD2	TRBV7-8	TRBJ2-1	CASSLRAGVDEQFF	TGTGCCAGCAGCTTACGAGCGGGAGTCGATGAGCAGTTCTTC
many	14	.	TRBV19	TRBJ1-1	CASSIGGRNTEAFF	TGTGCCAGTAGTATCGGAGGGCGGAACACTGAAGCTTTCTTT
many	15	TRBD2	TRBV7-2	TRBJ2-7	CASSDDSGSSNEQYF	TGTGCCAGCAGTGATGATAGCGGGAGCTCCAACGAGCAGTACTTC
many	15	.	TRBV7-3	TRBJ2-3	CASSPDRGTTDTQYF	TGTGCCAGCAGCCCTGATAGGGGAACCACAGATACGCAGTATTTT
.	16	TRBD2	TRBV7-9	TRBJ2-2	CASSEIAGVFTGELFF	TGTGCCAGCAGCGAAATAGCGGGAGTTTTCACCGGGGAGCTGTTTTTT
.	17	TRBD2	TRBV18	TRBJ2-3	CASSSGISGSGTDTQYF	TGTGCCAGCTCATCAGGAATTAGCGGGAGCGGCACAGATACGCAGTATTTT
many	16	.	TRBV2	TRBJ2-2	CASSAFGTSNTGELFF	TGTGCCAGCAGTGCGTTCGGGACTTCGAACACCGGGGAGCTGTTTTTT
few	16	TRBD2	TRBV4-1	TRBJ2-1	CASSHRDQAGGLQQFF	TGCGCCAGCAGCCATAGGGATCAAGCGGGAGGGTTACAGCAGTTCTTC
.	14	TRBD1	TRBV28	TRBJ2-7	CASSSSQGAGEQYF	TGTGCCAGCAGTTCATCTCAGGGGGCGGGCGAGCAGTACTTC
once	14	.	TRBV12-5	TRBJ1-6	CASGQSGGLSPLHF	TGTGCTAGTGGTCAATCTGGGGGGCTTTCACCCCTCCACTTT
many	14	.	TRBV6-2/TRBV6-3	TRBJ2-5	CASTYWGDQETQYF	TGTGCCAGCACCTACTGGGGAGACCAAGAGACCCAGTACTTC
many	16	.	TRBV6-1	TRBJ2-2	CASSETLKGNTGELFF	TGTGCCAGCAGTGAGACTTTGAAGGGGAACACCGGGGAGCTGTTTTTT
few	15	TRBD1	TRBV28	TRBJ1-4	CASSLGQALNEKLFF	TGTGCCAGCAGTTTAGGACAGGCCCTCAATGAAAAACTGTTTTTT
.	12	.	TRBV6-2/TRBV6-3	TRBJ2-4	CASSLAKTIQYF	TGTGCCAGCAGTCTAGCCAAAACCATTCAGTACTTC